Each of the 29 T cell receptor beta chains below was sequenced from the same sample in a study of T cell responses to AZD1222 COVID-19 vaccine. Only in-frame clones appear in the TCRdb table, and some are missing; sequencing was by immunoSEQ multiplex PCR. This sample has about 83,000 clones, with over 75% found just once. Sequenced material: peripheral blood, taken 28 days after the second AZD1222 dose. All receptors derive from an adult who received the AZD1222 COVID-19 vaccine.

V gene TRBV30 combines with J gene TRBJ1-3; no clear D gene. This CDR3 has 15 residues. V lost 0 bases and J 3 bases, leaving 12 bases between the germline ends. Germline assignment: CDR1 GTSNPN and CDR2 SVGIG (reference sequence). The CDR3 here is CAWSVGGRDGNTIYF. DNA for the CDR3: TGTGCCTGGAGTGTAGGAGGGCGGGATGGAAACACCATATATTTT.

The chain recombines TRBV30 with TRBJ1-1, with 12 positions matching TRBD1. The V gene's germline CDR1 is GTSNPN and CDR2 SVGIG (reference sequence). The CDR3 consists of 16 residues. Losses at the gene ends were 3 bases for V and 5 bases for J; bases not matched to a gene: 10. The CDR3 bases are TGTGCCTGGAGCGAGCCGGGACAGGGGGCATGGACTGAAGCTTTCTTT. This codes for CAWSEPGQGAWTEAFF. The whole variable domain, remainder taken from reference TRBV30 and TRBJ1-1, is SQTIHQWPATLVQPVGSPLSLECTVEGTSNPNLYWYRQAAGRGLQLLFYSVGIGQISSEVPQNLSASRPQDRQFILSSKKLLLSDSGFYLCAWSEPGQGAWTEAFFGQGTRLTVV.

A few counts support this clone. This chain connects TRBV28 to TRBJ2-7, with 9 bases fitting TRBD2. CDR3 size: 14 residues. Germline CDR1 reads MDHEN; CDR2 reads SYDVKM. With 5 bases clipped from V and 4 bases from J, the junction kept 6 bases outside the gene matches. CDR3: CASSAGLAGYEQYF. The CDR3, as DNA: TGTGCCAGCAGTGCGGGACTAGCTGGGTACGAGCAGTACTTC.

The J gene is TRBJ2-7, the V gene TRBV27, with 14 bases aligning to TRBD2. The CDR3 is 15 residues long. Germline assignment: CDR1 MNHEY and CDR2 SMNVEV (reference sequence). V lost 8 bases, J lost 3 bases, and 6 bases stayed unmatched. CDR3 in amino acids: CASGRGTSGSYEQYF. CDR3 DNA sequence: TGTGCCAGCGGGAGAGGGACTAGCGGGAGCTACGAGCAGTACTTC.

The chain combines TRBV15 with TRBJ2-1, with TRBD2 matching over 14 bases. Germline V gene data show CDR1 as LNHNV and CDR2 as YYDKDF (reference sequence). The CDR3 runs to 19 residues. J was trimmed by 9 bases and V by 9 bases; bases with no gene match: 22. For the CDR3, the DNA is TGTGCCACTCAAAGAGGCCCCCGGACTAGCGGGAGGTTCAGCGGTGAGCAGTTCTTC. Its protein is CATQRGPRTSGRFSGEQFF. Full variable domain (missing parts from reference TRBV15 and TRBJ2-1): DAMVIQNPRYQVTQFGKPVTLSCSQTLNHNVMYWYQQKSSQAPKLLFHYYDKDFNNEADTPDNFQSRRPNTSFCFLDIRSPGLGDTAMYLCATQRGPRTSGRFSGEQFFGPGTRLTVL.

This clone showed up just once. The V call is TRBV29-1, the J call TRBJ1-1; the D is unclear. Looked up from germline, CDR1 is SQVTM and CDR2 is ANQGSEA. Between the trimmed V and J ends, which lost 0 bases and 2 bases, there was a span of 10 bases. The length of the CDR3 is 14 residues. The CDR3 nucleotides read TGCAGCGTTGAAGATCGCGGGTCCAACACTGAAGCTTTCTTT. This codes for CSVEDRGSNTEAFF.

The chain has TRBV6-2 or TRBV6-3 and TRBJ2-7; no clear D. This CDR3 has 14 amino acids. V lost 1 base and J 2 bases, leaving 9 bases between the germline ends. The germline V gene has CDR1 MNHEY and CDR2 SVGEGT. The CDR3 DNA reads as TGTGCCAGCAGTTACTTGGTCGGAGCCTACGAGCAGTACTTC. Encoded protein: CASSYLVGAYEQYF.

This clone showed up just a few times. The V call is TRBV12-5, the J call TRBJ2-5; 12 nucleotides align to TRBD1. There are 15 residues in the CDR3. Trimming at V came to 4 bases and at J to 4 bases, leaving 4 bases not matched to a gene. Germline CDR1 is LGHNT and CDR2 is FRNRAP. The CDR3 loop reads CASGWGTGGGETQYF. CDR3 bases: TGTGCTAGTGGTTGGGGGACAGGGGGCGGAGAGACCCAGTACTTC.

The chain recombines TRBV27 with TRBJ2-2, with a weak D call TRBD1 (6 bases). This CDR3 contains 16 residues. Germline V gene data show CDR1 as MNHEY and CDR2 as SMNVEV (reference sequence). With 2 bases removed from V and 4 bases from J, the gap between germline ends came to 14 bases. CDR3 DNA: TGTGCCAGCAGTTTAAGGACACCCAGGGGCACCGGGGAGCTGTTTTTT. Protein: CASSLRTPRGTGELFF.

This clone has only a few counts. The chain combines TRBV5-1 with TRBJ1-1; D remains unclear. V shed 2 bases and J shed 1 base, with 9 bases lying between them. CDR3 length: 14 amino acids. Looked up from germline, CDR1 is SGHRS and CDR2 is YFSETQ. CDR3 sequence (DNA): TGCGCCAGCAGCTTAAGGACTGGGAACACTGAAGCTTTCTTT. It translates to CASSLRTGNTEAFF.

The gene calls are TRBV19 and TRBJ2-4; the match to TRBD1 covers 7 bases. Germline V gives CDR1 LNHDA, CDR2 SQIVND (reference sequence). V shed 4 bases and J 3 bases; nucleotides not matched to a gene: 9. The CDR3 runs 16 residues. The CDR3 loop reads CASSTTPGTDKNIQYF. The CDR3 DNA reads as TGTGCCAGTAGTACGACCCCTGGGACAGACAAAAACATTCAGTACTTC.

As concerns this clone: One end of the junction is discordant with germline, which a read error may explain. This chain links TRBV10-2 with TRBJ1-6; D not resolved. Germline loops: CDR1 WSHSY, CDR2 SAAADI. The CDR3 is 16 residues long. The CDR3 bases are TGCGCCAGCAGTCAGTCCTTAGTAGGAAATAATTCACCCCTCCACTTT. It yields the protein CASSQSLVGNNSPLHF.

This sequence joins TRBV7-8 and TRBJ2-1; tentatively, D is TRBD2 (6 bases). This CDR3 region has 15 residues. CDR1 is SGHVS, CDR2 FQNEAQ, per germline. V lost 2 bases and J 6 bases, leaving 14 bases between the germline ends. CDR3 in DNA: TGTGCCAGCAGCTTAAAGCGGGTGAGCCTCAATGAGCAGTTCTTC. Its translation: CASSLKRVSLNEQFF.

The CDR3 DNA reads as TGTGCCAGCAGCTTAGTGGGGGGTGAGGAGCAGTTCTTC. Translated: CASSLVGGEEQFF. This chain uses TRBV7-9 with TRBJ2-1; tentative D call: TRBD2 (6 bases). With 1 base removed from V and 10 bases from J, the gap between germline ends came to 11 bases. Germline-derived CDR1 and CDR2 are SEHNR and FQNEAQ (reference sequence). CDR3 length: 13 residues.

This clone appeared a single time. Other nucleotide sequences in the sample specify the same CDR3. The chain employs TRBV5-5 and TRBJ1-2; a possible D gene is TRBD1 (5 bases). Germline V gives CDR1 SGHKS, CDR2 YYEKEE (reference sequence). Trimming shortened V by 4 bases and J by 4 bases, and 14 bases separated the two germline ends. The CDR3 length is 14 residues. The CDR3 DNA follows: TGTGCCAGCAGCCCAGACAGCGGGGGCTATGGCTACACCTTC. Translating it yields CASSPDSGGYGYTF.

The V gene is TRBV24-1, the J gene TRBJ2-3; maybe TRBD2 (5 bases). Trimming took 1 base from V and 8 from J, leaving 12 bases between them. Germline V gene lookup returns CDR1 KGHDR and CDR2 SFDVKD. CDR3 size: 14 residues. The CDR3 loop reads CATSDFGPRATQYF. The CDR3 DNA reads TGTGCCACCAGTGATTTTGGGCCGCGGGCTACGCAGTATTTT.

In the case of this clone: Sequence at one end of the junction differs from germline and may be a read error. This chain connects TRBV2 to TRBJ2-6; D is ambiguous. The germline V gene encodes CDR1 SNHLY and CDR2 FYNNEI. This CDR3 is built from 15 residues. The CDR3 region is CASSSPSSRANVLTF. CDR3 nucleotide sequence: TGTGCCAGCAGTAGCCCCTCCTCTAGGGCCAACGTCCTGACTTTC.

This chain joins TRBV9 and TRBJ1-3, with TRBD1 identical over 7 bases. Germline V gene data show CDR1 as SGDLS and CDR2 as YYNGEE. Trimming cost V 5 bases and J 0 bases; bases outside gene matches: 8. This CDR3 is 16 amino acids long. The CDR3 DNA sequence: TGTGCCAGCAGTAGGGACAGTTCCTTCTCTGGAAACACCATATATTTT. This translates into CASSRDSSFSGNTIYF. Full variable domain (rest looked up from reference TRBV9 and TRBJ1-3): DSGVTQTPKHLITATGQRVTLRCSPRSGDLSVYWYQQSLDQGLQFLIQYYNGEERAKGNILERFSAQQFPDLHSELNLSSLELGDSALYFCASSRDSSFSGNTIYFGEGSWLTVV.

This clone was seen a single time. J is TRBJ2-2 and V is TRBV6-5; 9 bases align to TRBD1. Germline V gene sequence: CDR1 MNHEY, CDR2 SVGAGI. Losses at the gene ends were 5 bases for V and 4 bases for J; bases not matched to a gene: 5. CDR3 length: 15 amino acids. CDR3 protein: CASSIQGAGTGELFF. The CDR3 DNA sequence: TGTGCCAGCAGTATACAGGGGGCGGGCACCGGGGAGCTGTTTTTT.

This chain uses TRBV28 with TRBJ1-2; D is ambiguous. Germline V gives CDR1 MDHEN, CDR2 SYDVKM. This CDR3 is built from 15 residues. V lost 3 bases to trimming and J lost 8 bases, with 19 bases between them. The CDR3 DNA sequence: TGTGCCAGCAGTTTGTACGGGAACGCTAGGGTAGGCTACACCTTC. Its protein product is CASSLYGNARVGYTF.

V gene TRBV20-1 combines with J gene TRBJ2-1; no firm D call. This CDR3 has 11 residues. CDR1 is DFQATT, CDR2 SNEGSKA, per germline (reference sequence). The V end was cut by 0 bases, the J end by 12 bases, with 9 bases between. CDR3 DNA sequence: TGCAGTGCTAGAGATGAGCAGTGGCAGTTCTTC. Its translation is CSARDEQWQFF.

V and J are TRBV28 and TRBJ2-1, with 9 bases lining up with TRBD2. After removal of 2 bases from V and 7 bases from J, the junction contained 3 bases not matched to a gene. Germline V lookup: CDR1 MDHEN, CDR2 SYDVKM. The CDR3 is made up of 14 amino acids. For the CDR3, the DNA is TGTGCCAGCAGTTTAGCGGGGGGGCCGAATGAGCAGTTCTTC. It encodes CASSLAGGPNEQFF.

This chain uses TRBV4-3 with TRBJ1-5; D unclear. This CDR3 spans 15 amino acids. Germline assignment: CDR1 LGHNA and CDR2 YSLEER. Trimming shortened V by 0 bases and J by 1 base, and 7 bases separated the two germline ends. The chain's CDR3 is CASSQDPQSNQPQHF. DNA of the CDR3: TGCGCCAGCAGCCAAGATCCCCAAAGCAATCAGCCCCAGCATTTT.

CDR3 in amino acids: CASSQDRGSSRNTIYF. The CDR3 DNA sequence: TGCGCCAGCAGCCAAGACCGTGGCTCTTCCCGGAACACCATATATTTT. The rearrangement joins TRBV4-1 to TRBJ1-3; D is ambiguous. This CDR3 is built from 16 residues. V gave up 0 bases and J gave up 7 bases, with 16 bases separating them. The germline V gene has CDR1 MGHRA and CDR2 YSYEKL.

The chain is built from TRBV27 and TRBJ2-5, with D perhaps TRBD2 (5 bases). CDR3 length: 15 residues. Trimming removed 7 bases from V and 2 bases from J, with 17 bases in between. Germline lookup yields CDR1 MNHEY and CDR2 SMNVEV (reference sequence). CDR3 coding DNA: TGTGCCAGCAACCCTCGGGGTCGTCGGCAAGAGACCCAGTACTTC. Protein sequence: CASNPRGRRQETQYF.

The genes are TRBV24-1 and TRBJ2-2; 10 bases agree with TRBD2. The ends lost 4 bases at V and 0 bases at J; junction bases unmatched: 7. The CDR3 has 18 residues. CDR1 is KGHDR, CDR2 SFDVKD, per germline. DNA for the CDR3: TGTGCCACCAGTGACGGTAGCGGGGGGATTCCGAACACCGGGGAGCTGTTTTTT. Translating gives CATSDGSGGIPNTGELFF.

For the CDR3, the DNA is TGTGCCAGTAAAGGTATGGGGACGCCTAATGAAAAACTGTTTTTT. This encodes CASKGMGTPNEKLFF. The chain has TRBV19 and TRBJ1-4; a possible D gene is TRBD1 (5 bases). The V gene lost 7 bases and the J gene lost 3 bases, with 15 bases spanning the gap. In germline, CDR1 is LNHDA, CDR2 SQIVND (reference sequence). The CDR3 consists of 15 residues.

This clone has a single count. The CDR3 sequence is CASSVGLAGVMDEQFF. The CDR3 bases are TGTGCCAGCAGCGTAGGCCTAGCGGGAGTCATGGATGAGCAGTTCTTC. The rearrangement links TRBV9 to TRBJ2-1; TRBD2 matches 10 bases. Germline V lookup: CDR1 SGDLS, CDR2 YYNGEE. The CDR3 has 16 amino acids. Trimming took 0 bases from V and 8 from J; bases not matched to a gene: 8.

This chain links TRBV3-1 (or the pseudogene TRBV3-2) with TRBJ2-1, with a tentative D call TRBD1 (6 bases). CDR1 and CDR2 from the germline V gene are LGHDT and YNNKEL (reference sequence). Trimming shortened V by 2 bases and J by 0 bases, and 20 bases separated the two germline ends. This CDR3 region has 19 residues. The CDR3 DNA is TGTGCCAGCAGCCAAACCCCAGGGAAAGGGGGAAGCTCCTACAATGAGCAGTTCTTC. It encodes CASSQTPGKGGSSYNEQFF.